The source of this TCR beta chain is a study of diagnostic markers for celiac disease (dated by TCRdb to between 2020 and 2021). CDR1 and CDR2, per the germline V gene, are SGHRS and YFSETQ. The CDR3 has 17 amino acids, counting the end cysteine and phenylalanine. Only the protein is available. Sequencing took place on an Illumina MiSeq. Through TCRdb reprocessing, the reads give one entry per CDR3 protein sequence; DNA is omitted. The table for this sample records roughly 5,600 distinct CDR3 sequences. The top ten clones comprise 5.5% to 7% of the sample. As for this clonotype: The antigen this receptor binds is unknown.

This chain joins TRBV5-1 to TRBJ1-2; absent DNA, TCRdb's TRBD1 call cannot be checked. Material: either unsorted cells or a sorted T cell fraction (not recorded which). This sequence originates from a human donor. This table probably holds off-target reads from a library built for another chain. The CDR3 protein is CASSRSPRDRGEDGYTF.